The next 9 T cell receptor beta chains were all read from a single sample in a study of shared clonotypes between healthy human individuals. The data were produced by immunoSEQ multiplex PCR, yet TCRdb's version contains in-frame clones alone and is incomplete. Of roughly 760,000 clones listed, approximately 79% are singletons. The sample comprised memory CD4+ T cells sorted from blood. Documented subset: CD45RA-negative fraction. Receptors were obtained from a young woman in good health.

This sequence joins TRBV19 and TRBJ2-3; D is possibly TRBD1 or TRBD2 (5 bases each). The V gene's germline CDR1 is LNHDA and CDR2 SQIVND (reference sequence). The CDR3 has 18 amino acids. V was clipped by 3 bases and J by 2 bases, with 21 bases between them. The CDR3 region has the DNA TGTGCCAGTAGTATTGGCGGTTGGGGAGCGGACATCACAGATACGCAGTATTTT. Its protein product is CASSIGGWGADITDTQYF.

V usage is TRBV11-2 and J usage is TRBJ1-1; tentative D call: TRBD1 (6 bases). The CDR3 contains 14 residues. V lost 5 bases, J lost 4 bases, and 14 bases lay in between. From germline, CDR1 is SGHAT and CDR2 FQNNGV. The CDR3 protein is CASSLAGGGTEAFF. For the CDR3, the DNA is TGTGCCAGCAGCCTTGCCGGGGGCGGCACTGAAGCTTTCTTT.

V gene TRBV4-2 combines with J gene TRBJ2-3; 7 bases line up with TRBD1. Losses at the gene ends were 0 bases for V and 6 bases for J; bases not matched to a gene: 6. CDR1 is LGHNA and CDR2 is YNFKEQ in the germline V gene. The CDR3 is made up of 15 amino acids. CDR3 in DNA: TGTGCCAGCAGCCAAGAAACAAGGGGGCAGGATACGCAGTATTTT. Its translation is CASSQETRGQDTQYF.

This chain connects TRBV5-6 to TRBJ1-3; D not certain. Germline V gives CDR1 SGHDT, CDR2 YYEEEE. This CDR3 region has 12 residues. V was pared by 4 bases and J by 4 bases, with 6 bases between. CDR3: CASSVYGNTIYF. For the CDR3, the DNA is TGTGCCAGCAGCGTATACGGAAACACCATATATTTT.

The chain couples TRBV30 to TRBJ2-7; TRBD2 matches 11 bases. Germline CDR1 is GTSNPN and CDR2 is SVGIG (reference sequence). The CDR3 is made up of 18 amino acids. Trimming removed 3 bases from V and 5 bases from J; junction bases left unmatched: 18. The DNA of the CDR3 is TGTGCCTGGAGCTCCCATCTTAGCGGGAGGGCCTCTACCCACGAGCAGTACTTC. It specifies CAWSSHLSGRASTHEQYF.

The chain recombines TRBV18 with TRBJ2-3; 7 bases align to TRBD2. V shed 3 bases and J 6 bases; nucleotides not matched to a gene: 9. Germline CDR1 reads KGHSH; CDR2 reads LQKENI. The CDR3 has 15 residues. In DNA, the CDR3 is TGTGCCAGCTCACCGCCGGGACTATTAAGGGATACGCAGTATTTT. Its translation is CASSPPGLLRDTQYF.

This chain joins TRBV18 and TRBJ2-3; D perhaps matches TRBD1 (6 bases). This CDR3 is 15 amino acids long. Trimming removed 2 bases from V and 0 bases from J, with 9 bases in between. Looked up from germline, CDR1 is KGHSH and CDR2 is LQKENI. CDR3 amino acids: CASSPTGQSTDTQYF. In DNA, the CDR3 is TGTGCCAGCTCACCAACCGGACAGAGCACAGATACGCAGTATTTT.

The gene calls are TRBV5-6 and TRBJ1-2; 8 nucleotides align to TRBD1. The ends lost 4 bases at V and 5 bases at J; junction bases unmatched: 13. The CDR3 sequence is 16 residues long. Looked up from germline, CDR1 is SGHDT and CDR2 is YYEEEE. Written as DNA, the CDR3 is TGTGCCAGCAGCGGCGACGGACAGGGCGTGGGGTATGGCTACACCTTC. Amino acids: CASSGDGQGVGYGYTF.

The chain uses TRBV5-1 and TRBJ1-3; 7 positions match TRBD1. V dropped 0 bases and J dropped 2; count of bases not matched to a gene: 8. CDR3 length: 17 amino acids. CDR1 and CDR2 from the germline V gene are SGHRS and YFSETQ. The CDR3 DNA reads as TGCGCCAGCAGCTTGGAGGGACAGTCGTTAACTGGAAACACCATATATTTT. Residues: CASSLEGQSLTGNTIYF.